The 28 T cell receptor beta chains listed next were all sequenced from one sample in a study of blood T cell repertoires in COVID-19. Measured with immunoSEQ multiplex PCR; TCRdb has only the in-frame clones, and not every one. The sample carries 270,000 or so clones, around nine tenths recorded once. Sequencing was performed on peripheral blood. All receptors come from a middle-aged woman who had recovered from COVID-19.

The CDR3 sequence is CASSPSGTSPATDTQYF. DNA for the CDR3: TGTGCCAGCTCCCCTAGCGGCACCTCTCCCGCCACAGATACGCAGTATTTT. The chain combines TRBV18 with TRBJ2-3; 7 bases fit TRBD2. Trimming at V came to 6 bases and at J to 2 bases, leaving 14 bases not matched to a gene. Germline CDR1 and CDR2: KGHSH and LQKENI. The CDR3 is 17 residues long. Full variable domain (outside the CDR3, taken from reference TRBV18 and TRBJ2-3): NAGVMQNPRHLVRRRGQEARLRCSPMKGHSHVYWYRQLPEEGLKFMVYLQKENIIDESGMPKERFSAEFPKEGPSILRIQQVVRGDSAAYFCASSPSGTSPATDTQYFGPGTRLTVL.

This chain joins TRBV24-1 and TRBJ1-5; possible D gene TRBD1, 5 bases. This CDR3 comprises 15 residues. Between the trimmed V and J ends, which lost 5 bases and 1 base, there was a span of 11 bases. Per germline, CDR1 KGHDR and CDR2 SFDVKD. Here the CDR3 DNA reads TGTGCCACCAGTGGCGGGGGGACGAGCAATCAGCCCCAGCATTTT. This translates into CATSGGGTSNQPQHF.

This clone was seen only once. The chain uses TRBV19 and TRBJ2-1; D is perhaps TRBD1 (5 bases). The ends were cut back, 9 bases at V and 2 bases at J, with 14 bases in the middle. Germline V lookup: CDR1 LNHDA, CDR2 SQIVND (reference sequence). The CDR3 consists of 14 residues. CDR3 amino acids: CASKGVPTYNEQFF. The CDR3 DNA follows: TGTGCCAGCAAAGGGGTTCCAACCTACAATGAGCAGTTCTTC.

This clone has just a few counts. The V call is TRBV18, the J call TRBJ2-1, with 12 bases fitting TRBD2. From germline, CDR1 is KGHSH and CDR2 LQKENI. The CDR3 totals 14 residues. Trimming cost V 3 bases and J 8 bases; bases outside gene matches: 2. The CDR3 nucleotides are TGTGCCAGCTCACCGACTAGCGGGAGCCATGAGCAGTTCTTC. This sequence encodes CASSPTSGSHEQFF. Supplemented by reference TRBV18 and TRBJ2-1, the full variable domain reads NAGVMQNPRHLVRRRGQEARLRCSPMKGHSHVYWYRQLPEEGLKFMVYLQKENIIDESGMPKERFSAEFPKEGPSILRIQQVVRGDSAAYFCASSPTSGSHEQFFGPGTRLTVL.

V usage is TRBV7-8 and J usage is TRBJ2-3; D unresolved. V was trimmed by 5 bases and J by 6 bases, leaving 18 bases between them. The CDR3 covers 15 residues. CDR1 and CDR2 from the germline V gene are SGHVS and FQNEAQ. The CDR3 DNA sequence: TGTGCCAGCAGCCCTCGTACGAAACTCGGGGATACGCAGTATTTT. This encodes CASSPRTKLGDTQYF.

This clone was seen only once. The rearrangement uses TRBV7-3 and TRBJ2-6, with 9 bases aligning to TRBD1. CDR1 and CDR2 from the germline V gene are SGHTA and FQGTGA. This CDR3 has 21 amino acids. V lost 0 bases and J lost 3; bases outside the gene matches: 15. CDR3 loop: CASSLTIPDRGGLYGANVLTF. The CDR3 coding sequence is TGTGCCAGCAGCTTAACGATCCCCGACAGGGGGGGCCTTTATGGGGCCAACGTCCTGACTTTC.

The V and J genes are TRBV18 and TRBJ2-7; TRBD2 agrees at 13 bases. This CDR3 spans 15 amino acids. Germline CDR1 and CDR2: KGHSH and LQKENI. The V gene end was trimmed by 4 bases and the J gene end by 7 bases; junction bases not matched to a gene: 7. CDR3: CASSRLAGGEGEQYF. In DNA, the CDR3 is TGTGCCAGCTCACGACTAGCGGGAGGAGAGGGGGAGCAGTACTTC.

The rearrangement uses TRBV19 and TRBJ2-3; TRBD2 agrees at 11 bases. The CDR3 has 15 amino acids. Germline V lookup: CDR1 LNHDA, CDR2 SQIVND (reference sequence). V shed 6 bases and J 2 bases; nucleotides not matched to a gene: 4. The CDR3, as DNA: TGTGCCAGTAGCGGGACTAGCGGAGTCACAGATACGCAGTATTTT. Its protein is CASSGTSGVTDTQYF.

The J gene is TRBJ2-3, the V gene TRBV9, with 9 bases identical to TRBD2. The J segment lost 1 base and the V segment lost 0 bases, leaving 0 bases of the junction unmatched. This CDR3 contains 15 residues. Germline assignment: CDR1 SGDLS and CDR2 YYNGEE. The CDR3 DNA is TGTGCCAGCAGCGTAGGCGGGAGGGGCACAGATACGCAGTATTTT. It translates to CASSVGGRGTDTQYF.

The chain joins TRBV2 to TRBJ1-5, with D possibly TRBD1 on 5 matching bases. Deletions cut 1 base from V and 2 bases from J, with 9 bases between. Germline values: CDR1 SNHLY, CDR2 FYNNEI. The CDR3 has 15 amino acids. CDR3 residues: CASSEGPRGNQPQHF. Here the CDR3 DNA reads TGTGCCAGCAGTGAAGGGCCCAGGGGCAATCAGCCCCAGCATTTT.

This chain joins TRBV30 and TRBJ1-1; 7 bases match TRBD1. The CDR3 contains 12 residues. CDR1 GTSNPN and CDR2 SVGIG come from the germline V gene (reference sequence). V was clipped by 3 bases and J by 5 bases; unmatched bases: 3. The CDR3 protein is CAWREQGTEAFF. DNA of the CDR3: TGTGCCTGGAGGGAACAGGGGACTGAAGCTTTCTTT.

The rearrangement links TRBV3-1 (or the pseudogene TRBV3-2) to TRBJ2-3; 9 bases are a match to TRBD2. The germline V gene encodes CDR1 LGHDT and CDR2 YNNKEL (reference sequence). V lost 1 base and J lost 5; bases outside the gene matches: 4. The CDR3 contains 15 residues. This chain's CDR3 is CASSQGGGRVDTQYF. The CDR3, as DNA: TGTGCCAGCAGCCAAGGCGGCGGGAGGGTAGATACGCAGTATTTT.

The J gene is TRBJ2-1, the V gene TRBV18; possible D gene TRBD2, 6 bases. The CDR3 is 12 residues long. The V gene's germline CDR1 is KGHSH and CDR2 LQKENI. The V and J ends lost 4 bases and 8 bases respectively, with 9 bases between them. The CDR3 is CASSLRDYEQFF. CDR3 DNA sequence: TGTGCCAGCTCACTCCGGGACTATGAGCAGTTCTTC.

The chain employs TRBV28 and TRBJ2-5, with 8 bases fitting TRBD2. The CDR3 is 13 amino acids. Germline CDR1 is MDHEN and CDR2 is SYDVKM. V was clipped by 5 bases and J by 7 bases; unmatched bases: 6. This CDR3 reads CASSQREGWTQYF. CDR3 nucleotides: TGTGCCAGCAGTCAACGGGAGGGATGGACCCAGTACTTC.

In DNA form, the CDR3 reads TGTGCCACCAAGACGGTCGGCGGGACTAGCGACGTCAATGAGCAGTTCTTC. Translated: CATKTVGGTSDVNEQFF. The chain couples TRBV19 to TRBJ2-1, with 10 bases aligning to TRBD2. The CDR3 sequence is 17 residues long. The germline V gene encodes CDR1 LNHDA and CDR2 SQIVND (reference sequence). Unmatched junction bases numbered 18, after V lost 10 bases and J lost 6 bases.

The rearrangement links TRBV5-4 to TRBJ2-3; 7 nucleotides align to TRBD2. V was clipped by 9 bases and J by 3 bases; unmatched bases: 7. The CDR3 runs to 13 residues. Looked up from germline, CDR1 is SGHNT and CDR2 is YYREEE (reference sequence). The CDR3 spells CATTGRETDTQYF. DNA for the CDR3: TGTGCCACCACCGGGCGGGAGACAGATACGCAGTATTTT.

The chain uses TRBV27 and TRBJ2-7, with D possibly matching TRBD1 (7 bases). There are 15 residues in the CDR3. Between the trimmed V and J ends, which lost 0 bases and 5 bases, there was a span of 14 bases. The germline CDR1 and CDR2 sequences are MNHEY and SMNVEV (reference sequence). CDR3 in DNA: TGTGCCAGCAGTTTATCCAGCGGAGGGGGCCACGAGCAGTACTTC. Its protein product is CASSLSSGGGHEQYF.

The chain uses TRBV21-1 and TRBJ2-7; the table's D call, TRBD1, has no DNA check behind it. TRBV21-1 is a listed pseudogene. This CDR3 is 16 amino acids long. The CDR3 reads CASSKADSSLNHEQYF. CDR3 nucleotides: TGTGCCAGCAGCAAAGCCGACAGCTCTCTCAACCACGAGCAGTACTTC.

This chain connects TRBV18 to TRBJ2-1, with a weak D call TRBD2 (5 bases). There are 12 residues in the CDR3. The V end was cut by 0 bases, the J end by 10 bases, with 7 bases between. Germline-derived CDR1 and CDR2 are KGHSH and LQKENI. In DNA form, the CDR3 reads TGTGCCAGCTCACCACCAGGAGGAGAGCAGTTCTTC. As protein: CASSPPGGEQFF.

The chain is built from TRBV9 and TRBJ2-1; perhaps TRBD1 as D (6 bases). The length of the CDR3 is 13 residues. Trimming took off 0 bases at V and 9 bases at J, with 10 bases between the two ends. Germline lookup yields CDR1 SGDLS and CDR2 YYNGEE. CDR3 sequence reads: CASSVGGGSEQFF. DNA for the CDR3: TGTGCCAGCAGCGTAGGTGGGGGCAGTGAGCAGTTCTTC. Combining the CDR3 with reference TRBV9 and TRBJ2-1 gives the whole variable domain DSGVTQTPKHLITATGQRVTLRCSPRSGDLSVYWYQQSLDQGLQFLIQYYNGEERAKGNILERFSAQQFPDLHSELNLSSLELGDSALYFCASSVGGGSEQFFGPGTRLTVL.

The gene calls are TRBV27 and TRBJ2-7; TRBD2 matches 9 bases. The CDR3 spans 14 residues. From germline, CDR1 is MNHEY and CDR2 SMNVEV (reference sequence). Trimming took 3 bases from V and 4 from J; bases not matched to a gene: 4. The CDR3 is CASSLRREGYEQYF. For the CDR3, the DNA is TGTGCCAGCAGTTTGCGGCGGGAGGGTTACGAGCAGTACTTC.

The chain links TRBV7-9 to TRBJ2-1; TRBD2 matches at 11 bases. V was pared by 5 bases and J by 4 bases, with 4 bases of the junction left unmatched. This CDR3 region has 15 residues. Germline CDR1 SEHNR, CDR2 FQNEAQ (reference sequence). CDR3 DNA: TGTGCCAGCAGCAAGGGGACTAGCGGATACAATGAGCAGTTCTTC. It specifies CASSKGTSGYNEQFF. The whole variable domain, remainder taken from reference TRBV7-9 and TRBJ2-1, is DTGVSQNPRHKITKRGQNVTFRCDPISEHNRLYWYRQTLGQGPEFLTYFQNEAQLEKSRLLSDRFSAERPKGSFSTLEIQRTEQGDSAMYLCASSKGTSGYNEQFFGPGTRLTVL.

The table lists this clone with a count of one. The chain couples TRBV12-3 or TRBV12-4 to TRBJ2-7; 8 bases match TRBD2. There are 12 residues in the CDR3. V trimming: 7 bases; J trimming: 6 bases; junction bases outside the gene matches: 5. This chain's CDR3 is CASTPTSGEQYF. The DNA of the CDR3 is TGTGCCAGCACACCAACTAGCGGCGAGCAGTACTTC.

The DNA for the CDR3 is TGTGCCAGCAGCTTAGACACCGGCGGGATAGGTACCGGGGAGCTGTTTTTT. As protein: CASSLDTGGIGTGELFF. V gene TRBV7-6 combines with J gene TRBJ2-2, with a possible D match to TRBD2 (6 bases). CDR1 is SGHVS and CDR2 is FNYEAQ in the germline V gene. V was clipped by 1 base and J by 5 bases, with 17 bases between them. This CDR3 is built from 17 residues.

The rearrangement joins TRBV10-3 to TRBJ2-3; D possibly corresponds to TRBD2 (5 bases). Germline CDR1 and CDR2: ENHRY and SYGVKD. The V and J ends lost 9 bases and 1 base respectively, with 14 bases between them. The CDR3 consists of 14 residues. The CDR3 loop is CAITGGGGTDTQYF. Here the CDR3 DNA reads TGTGCCATTACCGGAGGAGGAGGCACAGATACGCAGTATTTT.

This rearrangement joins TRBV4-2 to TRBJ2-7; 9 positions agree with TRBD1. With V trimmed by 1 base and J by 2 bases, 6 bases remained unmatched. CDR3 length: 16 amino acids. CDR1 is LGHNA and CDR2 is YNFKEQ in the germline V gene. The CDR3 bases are TGTGCCAGCAGCCAAGGGGGCCGGACAGGGGCCTACGAGCAGTACTTC. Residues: CASSQGGRTGAYEQYF.

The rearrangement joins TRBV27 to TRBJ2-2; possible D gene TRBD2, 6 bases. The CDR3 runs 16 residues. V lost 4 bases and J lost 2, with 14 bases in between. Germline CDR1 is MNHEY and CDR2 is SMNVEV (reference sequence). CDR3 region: CASSSPFSGNTGELFF. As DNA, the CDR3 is TGTGCCAGCAGTTCTCCTTTTAGCGGAAACACCGGGGAGCTGTTTTTT.

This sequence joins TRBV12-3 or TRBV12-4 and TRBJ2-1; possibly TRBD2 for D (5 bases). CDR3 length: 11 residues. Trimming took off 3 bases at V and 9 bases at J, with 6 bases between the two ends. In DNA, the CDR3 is TGTGCCAGCAGTTTTCGGGGTGAGCAGTTCTTC. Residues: CASSFRGEQFF.